The rows below give T cell receptor beta chains drawn from one sample of a study of blood T cell repertoires in COVID-19. The method was immunoSEQ multiplex PCR; TCRdb's version includes in-frame clones alone and lacks a portion of them. The sample records over 300,000 clones, roughly 88% being singletons. The sample consisted of PBMCs or T cells enriched from blood (not recorded which). The receptors were sampled from a man aged 25-45 years who had recovered from COVID-19. Each CDR3 is given with its conserved first and last residue. The D gene is left open where the match is weak. Clone size, where shown, is once, few, many, or a class for clones that have expanded.

>-|-|TRBJ1-5|TRBV18
CASSLGVGQPQHF
TGTGCCAGCTCACTAGGGGTCGGGCAGCCCCAGCATTTT
>TRBD2|-|TRBJ2-1|TRBV10-3
CAMRGGRGEQFF
TGTGCCATGCGGGGGGGTCGCGGTGAGCAGTTCTTC
>TRBD1|-|TRBJ1-5|TRBV9
CASSAGQGNQPQHF
TGTGCCAGCAGCGCGGGACAGGGGAATCAGCCCCAGCATTTT
>-|-|TRBJ1-3|TRBV2
CASDYTGNTIYF
TGTGCCAGCGACTACACTGGAAACACCATATATTTT
>TRBD1|-|TRBJ1-1|TRBV2
CASRKVGQGADTEAFF
TGTGCCAGCCGAAAAGTCGGACAGGGGGCCGACACTGAAGCTTTCTTT
>-|-|TRBJ2-7|TRBV7-2
CASRGSYPYEQYF
TGTGCCAGCAGGGGGAGTTACCCCTACGAGCAGTACTTC
>TRBD2|-|TRBJ2-1|TRBV9
CASSVVGGSGGVGNEQFF
TGTGCCAGCAGCGTAGTTGGTGGAAGCGGGGGGGTAGGCAATGAGCAGTTCTTC
>TRBD1|-|TRBJ1-5|TRBV19
CASSIWDRGYSNQPQHF
TGTGCCAGTAGTATATGGGACAGGGGATATAGCAATCAGCCCCAGCATTTT
>TRBD2|-|TRBJ2-3|TRBV7-2
CASSFRGGDTDTQYF
TGTGCCAGCAGCTTCCGCGGGGGGGACACAGATACGCAGTATTTT
>-|-|TRBJ1-4|TRBV7-3
CASSLDRVAFNEKLFF
TGTGCCAGCAGCTTAGATCGGGTCGCCTTTAATGAAAAACTGTTTTTT
>-|-|TRBJ1-1|TRBV5-1
CASSLGSGNTEAFF
TGCGCCAGCAGCTTGGGGTCGGGGAACACTGAAGCTTTCTTT
>-|-|TRBJ2-1|TRBV27
CASSLSREGEQFF
TGTGCCAGCAGTTTATCGAGAGAGGGTGAGCAGTTCTTC
>-|-|TRBJ1-5|TRBV4-2
CASSLKGGNQPQHF
TGTGCCAGCAGCCTCAAGGGGGGGAATCAGCCCCAGCATTTT
>TRBD1|few|TRBJ1-4|TRBV5-6
CASSLYRGRRMGREKLFF
TGTGCCAGCAGCTTGTACAGGGGGCGTAGGATGGGACGTGAAAAACTGTTTTTT
>TRBD1|few|TRBJ1-4|TRBV5-1
CASSSQGARGEKLFF
TGCGCCAGCAGCTCACAGGGGGCCAGAGGTGAAAAACTGTTTTTT
>-|-|TRBJ1-4|TRBV4-3
CASSQDWGQGEKLFF
TGCGCCAGCAGCCAAGATTGGGGGCAGGGGGAAAAACTGTTTTTT
>-|-|TRBJ1-3|TRBV24-1
CATSDSSASGNTIYF
TGTGCCACCAGTGATAGCTCCGCTTCTGGAAACACCATATATTTT
>-|few|TRBJ2-1|TRBV7-9
CASSLGASILYNEQFF
TGTGCCAGCAGCTTAGGGGCCTCTATCCTCTACAATGAGCAGTTCTTC
>-|-|TRBJ2-1|TRBV7-3
CASSSRGNNEQFF
TGTGCCAGCAGCTCCCGGGGAAACAATGAGCAGTTCTTC
>TRBD2|few|TRBJ2-1|TRBV3-1/TRBV3-2
CASSQGRDKRGAYNEQFF
TGTGCCAGCAGCCAAGGACGGGATAAGCGGGGGGCTTACAATGAGCAGTTCTTC
>TRBD1|-|TRBJ1-5|TRBV3-1/TRBV3-2
CASSQDRRTGEGGNQPQHF
TGTGCCAGCAGCCAAGATAGGAGGACAGGGGAAGGTGGCAATCAGCCCCAGCATTTT
>-|-|TRBJ1-1|TRBV19
CASSIYAGLNTEAFF
TGTGCCAGTAGTATATACGCGGGCCTGAACACTGAAGCTTTCTTT
>-|-|TRBJ1-5|TRBV6-5
CATLVTDRSRGPQHF
TGTGCCACATTGGTAACGGACCGCTCACGGGGGCCCCAGCATTTT
>-|-|TRBJ1-6|TRBV18
CASSPNRAGNSPLHF
TGTGCCAGCTCACCAAACAGGGCTGGGAATTCACCCCTCCACTTT
>TRBD2|-|TRBJ2-3|TRBV18
CASSPSGGAPDTQYF
TGTGCCAGCTCACCCAGCGGGGGGGCCCCAGATACGCAGTATTTT
>-|-|TRBJ1-2|TRBV9
CASSHPPRDMWAGGYTF
TGTGCCAGCTCCCACCCGCCCCGGGACATGTGGGCTGGTGGCTACACCTTC
>-|-|TRBJ2-5|TRBV12-3/TRBV12-4
CASSWAGQETQYF
TGTGCCAGCAGTTGGGCAGGCCAAGAGACCCAGTACTTC
>-|-|TRBJ1-2|TRBV3-1/TRBV3-2
CASSHTQEYSYGYTF
TGTGCCAGCAGCCATACACAGGAGTATTCCTATGGCTACACCTTC
>-|-|TRBJ2-7|TRBV9
CASRLAGDFYEQYF
TGTGCCAGCAGGTTGGCCGGAGACTTCTACGAGCAGTACTTC
>-|-|TRBJ2-1|TRBV5-1
CASSLEGLVYNEQFF
TGCGCCAGCAGCTTGGAGGGACTGGTCTACAATGAGCAGTTCTTC
>TRBD1|-|TRBJ2-5|TRBV14
CASRPKGGSIQETQYF
TGTGCCAGCAGGCCAAAAGGGGGCTCGATCCAAGAGACCCAGTACTTC
>-|few|TRBJ1-4|TRBV6-4
CARISRASTNEKLFF
TGTGCCAGAATAAGTAGAGCTTCAACTAATGAAAAACTGTTTTTT
>-|-|TRBJ2-1|TRBV7-9
CASREGAGVYNEQFF
TGTGCCAGCAGAGAAGGGGCAGGGGTTTACAATGAGCAGTTCTTC